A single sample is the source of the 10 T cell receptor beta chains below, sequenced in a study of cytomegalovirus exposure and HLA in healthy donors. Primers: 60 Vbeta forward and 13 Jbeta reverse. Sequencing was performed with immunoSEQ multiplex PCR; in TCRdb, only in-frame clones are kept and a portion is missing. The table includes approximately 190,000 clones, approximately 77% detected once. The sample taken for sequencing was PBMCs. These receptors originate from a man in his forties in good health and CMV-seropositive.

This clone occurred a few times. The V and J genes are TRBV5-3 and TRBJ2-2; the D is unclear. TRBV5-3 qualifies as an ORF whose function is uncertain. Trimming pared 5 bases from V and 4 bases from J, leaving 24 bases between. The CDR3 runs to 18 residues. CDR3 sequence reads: CARRTCGSRYPGTGELFF. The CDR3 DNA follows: TGTGCCAGAAGAACATGCGGCAGCAGATACCCGGGCACCGGGGAGCTGTTTTTT.

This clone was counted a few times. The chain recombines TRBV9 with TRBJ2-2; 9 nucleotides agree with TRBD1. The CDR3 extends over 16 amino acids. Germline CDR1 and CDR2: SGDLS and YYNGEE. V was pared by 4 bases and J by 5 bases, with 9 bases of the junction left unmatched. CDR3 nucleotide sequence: TGTGCCAGCAGCCGTACAGGGGGCCAAAGGACCGGGGAGCTGTTTTTT. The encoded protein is CASSRTGGQRTGELFF.

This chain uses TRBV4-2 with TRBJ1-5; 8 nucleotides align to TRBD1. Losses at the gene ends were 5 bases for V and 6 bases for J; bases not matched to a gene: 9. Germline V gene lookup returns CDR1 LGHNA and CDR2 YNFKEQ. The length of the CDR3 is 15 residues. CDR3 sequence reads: CASSSLQGAGQPQHF. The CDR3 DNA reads TGTGCCAGCAGCTCCTTGCAGGGGGCGGGTCAGCCCCAGCATTTT.

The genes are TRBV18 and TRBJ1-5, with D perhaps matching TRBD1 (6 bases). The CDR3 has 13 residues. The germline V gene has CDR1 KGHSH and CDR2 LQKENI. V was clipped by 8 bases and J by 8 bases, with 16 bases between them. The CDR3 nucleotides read TGTGCCAGCGCATACCGACAGGCTGAGCCCCAGCATTTT. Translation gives CASAYRQAEPQHF.

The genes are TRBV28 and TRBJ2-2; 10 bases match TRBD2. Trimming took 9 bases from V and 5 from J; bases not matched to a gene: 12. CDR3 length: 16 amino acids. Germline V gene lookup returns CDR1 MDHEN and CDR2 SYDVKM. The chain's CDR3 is CASLTPGLAPTGELFF. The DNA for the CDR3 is TGTGCCAGTCTCACACCGGGACTAGCGCCAACCGGGGAGCTGTTTTTT.

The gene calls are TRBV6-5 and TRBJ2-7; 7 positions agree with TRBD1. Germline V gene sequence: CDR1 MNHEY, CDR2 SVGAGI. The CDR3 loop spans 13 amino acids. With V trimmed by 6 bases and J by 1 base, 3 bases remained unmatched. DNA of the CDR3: TGTGCCAGCAGAGGACAGGATTCCTACGAGCAGTACTTC. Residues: CASRGQDSYEQYF.

CDR3 loop: CASSDGQGGNQPQHF. As DNA, the CDR3 is TGTGCCAGCAGTGATGGCCAGGGTGGCAATCAGCCCCAGCATTTT. The V and J genes are TRBV2 and TRBJ1-5; possibly TRBD1 for D (5 bases). With 3 bases removed from V and 2 bases from J, the gap between germline ends came to 11 bases. The CDR3 has 15 residues. CDR1 and CDR2 from the germline V gene are SNHLY and FYNNEI.

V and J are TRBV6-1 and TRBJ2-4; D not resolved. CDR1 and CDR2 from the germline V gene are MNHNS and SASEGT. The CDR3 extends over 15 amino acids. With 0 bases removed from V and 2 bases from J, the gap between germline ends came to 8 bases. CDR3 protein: CASSEAPRPKNIQYF. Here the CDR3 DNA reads TGTGCCAGCAGTGAAGCGCCCAGGCCCAAAAACATTCAGTACTTC.

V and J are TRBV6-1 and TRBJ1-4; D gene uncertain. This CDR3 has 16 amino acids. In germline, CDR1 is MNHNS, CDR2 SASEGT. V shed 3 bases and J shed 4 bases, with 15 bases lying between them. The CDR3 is CASSDQLVAGNEKLFF. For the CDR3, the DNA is TGTGCCAGCAGTGACCAATTGGTGGCGGGTAATGAAAAACTGTTTTTT.

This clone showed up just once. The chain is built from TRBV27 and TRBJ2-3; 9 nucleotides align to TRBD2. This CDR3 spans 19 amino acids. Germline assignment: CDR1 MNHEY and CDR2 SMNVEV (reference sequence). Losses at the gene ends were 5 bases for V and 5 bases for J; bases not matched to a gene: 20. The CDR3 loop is CASSRLGARSGRSGDTQYF. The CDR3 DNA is TGTGCCAGCAGTAGACTCGGGGCTCGCAGCGGGAGGAGTGGAGATACGCAGTATTTT.